This TCR beta chain was captured by sequencing in a study of T-cell reconstitution after alpha-beta-depleted transplantation in children. Germline-derived CDR1 and CDR2 are DFQATT and SNEGSKA (reference sequence). The CDR3 runs to 16 residues. V was trimmed by 5 bases and J by 1 base, leaving 18 bases between them. Study outcomes and limitations: In patients about two months after transplant, alpha-beta T cells reportedly arose from several hundred expanded graft clones. Diversity of TCRbeta at day 60 was high in some patients, arising from surviving recipient T cells and thymic progenitors. Once a year had passed after transplant, T-cell counts and diversity came mostly from newly produced T cells.

Unique molecular identifiers were incorporated when the TCRbeta library was constructed. TCRdb re-called the PCR reads with MiXCR, one entry per CDR3 protein. The sample carries over 400,000 distinct CDR3 sequences, 43% recorded once. Worth noting for this clonotype: Its antigen is unknown.

The V and J genes are TRBV20-1 and TRBJ2-1; unclear D gene. The sequence was obtained from a girl aged 2 to 10 with aplastic anemia, due to receive a stem cell transplant. This specimen consisted of PBMCs, obtained before TCRalphabeta/CD19-depleted stem cell transplant. The CDR3 DNA is TGCAGTGCTGGATGGAGCCAAATTCAGTCCTACAATGAGCAGTTCTTC. Translating gives CSAGWSQIQSYNEQFF.